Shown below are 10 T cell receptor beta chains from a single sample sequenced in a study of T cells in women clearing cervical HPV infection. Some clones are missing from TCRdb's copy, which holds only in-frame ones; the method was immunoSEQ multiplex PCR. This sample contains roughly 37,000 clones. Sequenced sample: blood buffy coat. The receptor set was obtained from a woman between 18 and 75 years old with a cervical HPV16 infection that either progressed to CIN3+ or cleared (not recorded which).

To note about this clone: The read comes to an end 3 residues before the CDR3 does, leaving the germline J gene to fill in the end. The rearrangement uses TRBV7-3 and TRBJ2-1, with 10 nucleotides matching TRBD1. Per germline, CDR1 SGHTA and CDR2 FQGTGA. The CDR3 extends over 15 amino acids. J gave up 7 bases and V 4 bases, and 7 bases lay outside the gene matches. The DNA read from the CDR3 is TGTGCCAGCAGCTCTTACCCGGGACAGGGGAATGAG. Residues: CASSSYPGQGNE. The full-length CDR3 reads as CASSSYPGQGNEQFF.

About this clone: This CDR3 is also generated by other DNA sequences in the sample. CDR3 DNA, as far as it was read: TGTGCCAGCCGCCCCGGACAGGGCTACAATGAG. Translation gives CASRPGQGYNE. The whole CDR3 sequence is CASRPGQGYNEQFF. V and J are TRBV2 and TRBJ2-1; 8 bases match TRBD1. The read is 3 residues too short to cover the CDR3 end, so that end is filled in from the germline J gene. Trimming removed 8 bases from V and 3 bases from J; junction bases left unmatched: 6. The CDR3 loop spans 14 amino acids. Germline CDR1 is SNHLY and CDR2 is FYNNEI.

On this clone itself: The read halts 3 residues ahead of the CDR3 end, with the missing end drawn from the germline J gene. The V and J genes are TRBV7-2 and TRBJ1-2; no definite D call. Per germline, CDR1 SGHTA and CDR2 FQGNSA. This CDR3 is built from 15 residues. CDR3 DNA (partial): TGTGCCAGCAGCTTAGGATTAATCAGGTTTTACGAC. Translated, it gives CASSLGLIRFYD. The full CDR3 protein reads CASSLGLIRFYDYTF.

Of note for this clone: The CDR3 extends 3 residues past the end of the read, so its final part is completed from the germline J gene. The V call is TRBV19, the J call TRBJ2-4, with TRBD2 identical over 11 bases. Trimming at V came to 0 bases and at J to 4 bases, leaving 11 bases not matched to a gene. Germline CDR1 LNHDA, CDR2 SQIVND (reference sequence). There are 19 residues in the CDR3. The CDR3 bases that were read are TGTGCCAGTAGTATAGAGGGAACTAGCGGGGGTGGAATTAAAAACATT. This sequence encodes CASSIEGTSGGGIKNI. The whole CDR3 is CASSIEGTSGGGIKNIQYF.

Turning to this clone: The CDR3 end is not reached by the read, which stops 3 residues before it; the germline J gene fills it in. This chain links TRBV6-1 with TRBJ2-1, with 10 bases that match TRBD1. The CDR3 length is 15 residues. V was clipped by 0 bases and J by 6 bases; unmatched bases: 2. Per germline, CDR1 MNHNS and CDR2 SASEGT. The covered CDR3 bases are TGTGCCAGCAGTGAAGCCGGACAGGGGGGCAATGAG. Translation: CASSEAGQGGNE. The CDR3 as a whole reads CASSEAGQGGNEQFF.

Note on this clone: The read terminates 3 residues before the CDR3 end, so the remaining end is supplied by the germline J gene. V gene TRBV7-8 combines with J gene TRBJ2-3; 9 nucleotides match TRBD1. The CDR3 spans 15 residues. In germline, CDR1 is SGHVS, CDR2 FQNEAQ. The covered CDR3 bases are TGTGCCAGCAGCTTAGCGTTGGGACAGGGAGAGACG. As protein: CASSLALGQGET. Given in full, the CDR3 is CASSLALGQGETQYF.

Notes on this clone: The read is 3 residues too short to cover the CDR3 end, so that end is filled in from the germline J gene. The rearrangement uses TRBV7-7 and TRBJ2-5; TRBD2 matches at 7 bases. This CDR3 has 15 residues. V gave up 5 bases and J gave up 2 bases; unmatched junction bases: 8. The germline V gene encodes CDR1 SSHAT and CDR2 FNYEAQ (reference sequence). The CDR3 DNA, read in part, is TGTGCCAGCAGCCCTGGAGTGGGGGGGCAAGAGACC. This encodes CASSPGVGGQET. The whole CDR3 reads CASSPGVGGQETQYF. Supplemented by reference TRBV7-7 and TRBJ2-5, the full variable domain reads GAGVSQSPRYKVTKRGQDVTLRCDPISSHATLYWYQQALGQGPEFLTYFNYEAQPDKSGLPSDRFSAERPEGSISTLTIQRTEQRDSAMYRCASSPGVGGQETQYFGPGTRLLVL.

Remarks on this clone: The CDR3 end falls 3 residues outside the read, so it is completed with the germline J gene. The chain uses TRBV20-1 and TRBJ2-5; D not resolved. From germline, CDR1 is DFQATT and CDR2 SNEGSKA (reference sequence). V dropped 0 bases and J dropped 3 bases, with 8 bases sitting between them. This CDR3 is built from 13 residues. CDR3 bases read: TGCAGTGCTAGAGATCTGAGCGAAGAGACC. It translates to CSARDLSEET. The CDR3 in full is CSARDLSEETQYF.

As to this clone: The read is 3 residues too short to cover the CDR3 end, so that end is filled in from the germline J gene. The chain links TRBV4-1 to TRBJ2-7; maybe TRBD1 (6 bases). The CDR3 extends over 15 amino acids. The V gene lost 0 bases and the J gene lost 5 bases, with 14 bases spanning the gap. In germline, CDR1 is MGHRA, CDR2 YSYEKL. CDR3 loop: CASSQDGYRDHEQYF. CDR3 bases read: TGCGCCAGCAGCCAAGATGGGTACAGGGACCACGAG.

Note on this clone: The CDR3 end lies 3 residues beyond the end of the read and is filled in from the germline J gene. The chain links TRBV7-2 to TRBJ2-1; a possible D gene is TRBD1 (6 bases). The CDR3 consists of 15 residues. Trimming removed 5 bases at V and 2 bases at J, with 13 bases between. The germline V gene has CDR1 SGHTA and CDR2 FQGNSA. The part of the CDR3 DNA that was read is TGTGCCAGCAGCCTCCGACAGGAACCCTACAATGAG. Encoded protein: CASSLRQEPYNE. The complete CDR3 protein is CASSLRQEPYNEQFF.